The source of this T cell receptor beta chain is a study of cytomegalovirus exposure and HLA in healthy donors. The germline CDR1 and CDR2 sequences are SNHLY and FYNNEI. The CDR3 length is 13 residues. V lost 6 bases and J 3 bases, leaving 11 bases between the germline ends. Regarding this clone: Its antigen is as yet unknown.

Study results and caveats: An analysis that came later showed most CMV-associated TCR beta chains appearing HLA-restricted. Some V segments (TRBV6-2 and TRBV6-3 among them) were excluded as indistinguishable. Information on immune exposure was restricted to one variable (CMV serostatus). Accurate predictions that matched the HLA-A and HLA-B alleles of most subjects were reportedly made from TCR beta sequences.

PCR employed 60 Vbeta and 13 Jbeta primers. Generated by immunoSEQ multiplex PCR, the TCRdb table keeps only in-frame clones and is missing some. The table records about 73,000 clones, 65% to 70% of them present only once. The sequenced sample consisted of PBMCs. This clonotype was sampled from a woman in her 50s in good health and CMV-seropositive. The V call is TRBV2, the J call TRBJ1-2; tentatively, D is TRBD1 (5 bases). In nucleotides, the CDR3 is TGTGCCAGCAGCCTGCGGGGGGACTATGGCTACACCTTC. Translation gives CASSLRGDYGYTF.